The present T cell receptor (beta chain) was sequenced within a study of T cell responses to AZD1222 COVID-19 vaccine. General study results and limits: Females made up more of the donors, who were largely white British, and clonal diversity may have come out too low. Samples come after the peak T cell response, not at day 14.

Points on this clone: The target antigen is unknown.

Germline trimming cut 4 bases from V and 3 bases from J; bases unmatched to any gene: 5. Germline V gives CDR1 LGHDT, CDR2 YNNKEL (reference sequence). The CDR3 length is 16 residues. The method was immunoSEQ multiplex PCR; TCRdb's version includes in-frame clones alone and lacks a portion of them. The sample records more than 95,000 clones, over 75% being singletons. The chain uses TRBV3-1 (or the pseudogene TRBV3-2) and TRBJ1-6; 8 positions agree with TRBD1. The sample consisted of peripheral blood, taken on day 0 of MenACWY control vaccination. This TCR derives from an adult in good health. In nucleotides, the CDR3 is TGTGCCAGCAGCCCCGGACAGGGATACTATAATTCACCCCTCCACTTT. As protein: CASSPGQGYYNSPLHF.